This TCR beta chain was retrieved from a study of response to subunit inactivated influenza vaccine. Findings of the study overall: Researchers suggested that each seasonal influenza vaccination recruits few new T cells.

TCRdb fed the RT-PCR reads into MiXCR, producing one record per CDR3 protein. The sample has over 400,000 distinct CDR3 sequences, 9.5% to 12% seen once. Concerning this clonotype itself: As yet, its antigen is unknown.

Germline V gene data show CDR1 as MNHEY and CDR2 as SVGAGI. CDR3 length: 17 amino acids. With 0 bases removed from V and 0 bases from J, the gap between germline ends came to 9 bases. The chain has TRBV6-5 and TRBJ1-6; D unresolved. The starting material was PBMCs from blood, obtained about 40 days after vaccination. The clonotype was recovered from a man aged 50-60 years who received an inactivated influenza vaccine. CDR3: CASSYSIQSSYNSPLHF. The CDR3 bases are TGTGCCAGCAGTTACTCTATCCAGAGCTCCTATAATTCACCCCTCCACTTT.